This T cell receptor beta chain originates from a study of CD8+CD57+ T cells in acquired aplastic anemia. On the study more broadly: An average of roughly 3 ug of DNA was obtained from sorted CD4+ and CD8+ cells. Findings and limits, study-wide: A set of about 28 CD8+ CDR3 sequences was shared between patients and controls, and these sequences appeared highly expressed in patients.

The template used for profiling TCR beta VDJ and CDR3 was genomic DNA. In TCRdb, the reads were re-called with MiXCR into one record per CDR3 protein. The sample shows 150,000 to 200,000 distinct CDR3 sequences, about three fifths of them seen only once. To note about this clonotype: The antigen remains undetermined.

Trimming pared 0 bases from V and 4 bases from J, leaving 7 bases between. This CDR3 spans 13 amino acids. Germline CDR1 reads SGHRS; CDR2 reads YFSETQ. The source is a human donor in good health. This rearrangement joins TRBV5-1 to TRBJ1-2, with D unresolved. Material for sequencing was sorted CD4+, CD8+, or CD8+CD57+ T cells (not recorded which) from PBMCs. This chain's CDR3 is CASSLASRYGYTF. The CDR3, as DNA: TGCGCCAGCAGCTTGGCAAGCCGCTATGGCTACACCTTC. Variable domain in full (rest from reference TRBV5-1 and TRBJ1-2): KAGVTQTPRYLIKTRGQQVTLSCSPISGHRSVSWYQQTPGQGLQFLFEYFSETQRNKGNFPGRFSGRQFSNSRSEMNVSTLELGDSALYLCASSLASRYGYTFGSGTRLTVV.